The 23 T cell receptor beta chains listed next were all sequenced from one sample in a study of beta chain features in type 1 diabetes (dated by TCRdb to 2016 to 2018). Libraries were constructed by the immunoSEQ multiplex PCR assay. All of the isolated RNA was reverse transcribed with the High Capacity cDNA Reverse Transcription Kit, so expressed TCRB transcripts were sequenced. The table comes from immuneACCESS by way of TCRdb, which keeps in-frame sequences with V and J called. Part of the clones is missing from these tables; in studies checked, under half for an unresolved V gene and the rest for unknown reasons. A total of more than 300,000 clones appear in this sample, roughly 12% of them only once. The top ten clones comprise roughly 0.017% of the sample. Input material: naive CD4+ T cells from blood. The cell subset or site label, as the study defines it: true naive CD4+ T cells. These receptors were collected from a man aged 18 to 29 in good health.

This clone turned up a few times. The V call is TRBV29-1, the J call TRBJ2-1, with D possibly being TRBD2 (5 bases). The germline gives CDR1 SQVTM, CDR2 ANQGSEA. With 4 bases removed from V and 14 bases from J, the gap between germline ends came to 21 bases. This CDR3 is built from 13 residues. CDR3 residues: CSVAGAAEGTKFF. CDR3 nucleotide sequence: TGCAGCGTTGCTGGCGCAGCCGAGGGTACTAAGTTCTTC.

This chain joins TRBV9 and TRBJ1-4; D gene unclear. CDR3 length: 16 amino acids. Germline V CDR1 and CDR2: SGDLS, YYNGEE. V was cut by 4 bases and J by 0 bases, with 13 bases left in between. Written as DNA, the CDR3 is TGTGCCAGCAGCCAAATGGCACAGTCAACTAATGAAAAACTGTTTTTT. Amino acid sequence: CASSQMAQSTNEKLFF.

The chain combines TRBV18 with TRBJ2-5; 8 bases agree with TRBD1. This CDR3 is 13 amino acids long. Germline values: CDR1 KGHSH, CDR2 LQKENI. The V segment lost 3 bases and the J segment 5 bases; nucleotides outside the gene matches: 2. The CDR3 DNA reads as TGTGCCAGCTCACCCCGGACAGGGGAGACCCAGTACTTC. Residues: CASSPRTGETQYF.

The rearrangement links TRBV25-1 to TRBJ1-1; TRBD1 agrees at 7 bases. The ends lost 0 bases at V and 6 bases at J; junction bases unmatched: 10. CDR1 MGHDK and CDR2 SYGVNS come from the germline V gene. The CDR3 totals 16 residues. The CDR3 nucleotides are TGTGCCAGCAGTGAATACAGGGGGAATATGATTGCTGAAGCTTTCTTT. The encoded protein is CASSEYRGNMIAEAFF.

This clone appeared a few times. The chain combines TRBV7-2 with TRBJ1-4, with 10 bases fitting TRBD1. The junction had 8 bases not matched to a gene; V was cut back by 5 bases and J by 8 bases. Germline V lookup: CDR1 SGHTA, CDR2 FQGNSA. The CDR3 sequence is 15 residues long. CDR3 DNA: TGTGCCAGCAGCCCGAGGACAGGGGGGGAGGAAAAACTGTTTTTT. As protein: CASSPRTGGEEKLFF.

The rearrangement uses TRBV4-2 and TRBJ1-4, with D tentatively TRBD1 (5 bases). V lost 2 bases, J lost 4 bases, and 14 bases lay in between. Germline V gene lookup returns CDR1 LGHNA and CDR2 YNFKEQ. The CDR3 has 16 amino acids. CDR3 sequence: CASSQHLDRLNEKLFF. DNA of the CDR3: TGTGCCAGCAGCCAACACCTCGACAGACTTAATGAAAAACTGTTTTTT.

This clone was found a few times. V gene TRBV4-2 combines with J gene TRBJ2-5, with 7 bases aligning to TRBD2. V shed 8 bases and J 4 bases; nucleotides not matched to a gene: 10. The germline V gene encodes CDR1 LGHNA and CDR2 YNFKEQ. This CDR3 contains 14 residues. CDR3 sequence: CASAEFWGGETQYF. Written as DNA, the CDR3 is TGTGCCAGCGCTGAATTTTGGGGGGGAGAGACCCAGTACTTC.

On this clone itself: The sample carries other DNA sequences with the same CDR3. The chain has TRBV7-3 and TRBJ2-1; 11 bases match TRBD2. Germline V gene data show CDR1 as SGHTA and CDR2 as FQGTGA. V lost 6 bases, J lost 3 bases, and 4 bases stayed unmatched. The CDR3 is 15 residues long. CDR3 nucleotide sequence: TGTGCCAGCAGTTCCGGGACTAGCGGCTACAATGAGCAGTTCTTC. Translated: CASSSGTSGYNEQFF.

The V gene is TRBV7-2, the J gene TRBJ1-6, with 8 bases identical to TRBD1. Germline V gene sequence: CDR1 SGHTA, CDR2 FQGNSA. J was trimmed by 11 bases and V by 5 bases; bases with no gene match: 8. The CDR3 length is 14 residues. The CDR3 here is CASSHRQGQAPLHF. Written as DNA, the CDR3 is TGTGCCAGCAGCCACCGACAGGGGCAGGCACCCCTCCACTTT.

This clone was seen a few times. The chain has TRBV19 and TRBJ1-5; no clear D. This CDR3 is built from 13 residues. V was shortened by 3 bases and J by 5 bases, with 8 bases between the two germline ends. The germline CDR1 and CDR2 sequences are LNHDA and SQIVND (reference sequence). Written as DNA, the CDR3 is TGTGCCAGTAGTATGACTTCCTATCAGCCCCAGCATTTT. Its translation is CASSMTSYQPQHF.

This chain connects TRBV7-2 to TRBJ2-3, with 9 bases identical to TRBD2. With V trimmed by 4 bases and J by 4 bases, 6 bases remained unmatched. Germline CDR1 SGHTA, CDR2 FQGNSA. This CDR3 comprises 15 residues. DNA of the CDR3: TGTGCCAGCAGCTCCCTAGCGGGGTTCGCAGATACGCAGTATTTT. This codes for CASSSLAGFADTQYF.

This chain joins TRBV7-9 and TRBJ2-3; D remains unclear. V lost 5 bases and J lost 4, with 16 bases in between. The CDR3 extends over 15 amino acids. The germline V gene encodes CDR1 SEHNR and CDR2 FQNEAQ (reference sequence). In DNA form, the CDR3 reads TGTGCCAGCAGCCCAGGTGCCCAACTTTCAGATACGCAGTATTTT. This gives the protein CASSPGAQLSDTQYF.

On this clone: This CDR3 is also generated by other DNA sequences in the sample. The chain uses TRBV5-1 and TRBJ1-1, with 9 bases lining up with TRBD1. Germline V lookup: CDR1 SGHRS, CDR2 YFSETQ. V was clipped by 4 bases and J by 4 bases; unmatched bases: 2. The CDR3 sequence is 13 residues long. The CDR3 coding sequence is TGCGCCAGCAGCCCGGGACAGGGCACTGAAGCTTTCTTT. Amino acids: CASSPGQGTEAFF.

This clone came up a few times. The chain has TRBV4-3 and TRBJ1-6, with no clear D. V lost 1 base, J lost 10 bases, and 14 bases lay in between. The CDR3 extends over 15 amino acids. The germline CDR1 and CDR2 sequences are LGHNA and YSLEER. For the CDR3, the DNA is TGCGCCAGCAGCCAAGTTTCGGAGGCCGGCTCACCCCTCCACTTT. Amino acid sequence: CASSQVSEAGSPLHF.

In this sample, this clone turned up a few times. V usage is TRBV30 and J usage is TRBJ1-2; D possibly corresponds to TRBD1 (6 bases). Deletions cut 3 bases from V and 2 bases from J, with 16 bases between. This CDR3 has 15 amino acids. CDR1 and CDR2 (germline): GTSNPN, SVGIG (reference sequence). The CDR3 sequence is CAWSLRRDNNYGYTF. The CDR3 bases are TGTGCCTGGAGCCTTCGCCGGGACAACAACTATGGCTACACCTTC.

This clone was observed a few times. The chain employs TRBV6-6 and TRBJ1-5; D is ambiguous. Germline V gene sequence: CDR1 MNHNY, CDR2 SVGAGI (reference sequence). The CDR3 contains 12 residues. Trimming removed 3 bases from V and 5 bases from J, with 5 bases in between. CDR3 region: CASSYRDQPQHF. Written as DNA, the CDR3 is TGTGCCAGCAGTTATAGAGATCAGCCCCAGCATTTT.

CDR3 bases: TGCGCCAGCAGACGACTAGCGGGGAACAATGAGCAGTTCTTC. It is translated as CASRRLAGNNEQFF. J is TRBJ2-1 and V is TRBV23-1; TRBD2 agrees at 11 bases. TRBV23-1 falls under the ORF class, with uncertain function. This CDR3 is built from 14 residues. The junction had 3 bases not matched to a gene; V was cut back by 6 bases and J by 5 bases.

The chain combines TRBV7-2 with TRBJ2-5, with 10 bases matching TRBD2. CDR1 is SGHTA, CDR2 FQGNSA, per germline. The J segment lost 2 bases and the V segment lost 1 base, leaving 10 bases of the junction unmatched. The CDR3 spans 18 residues. The CDR3 sequence: CASSLGYSGGPEQETQYF. In DNA, the CDR3 is TGTGCCAGCAGCTTAGGTTATAGCGGGGGGCCGGAACAAGAGACCCAGTACTTC.

The V gene is TRBV27, the J gene TRBJ2-7, with 11 nucleotides matching TRBD2. V lost 5 bases and J lost 2; bases outside the gene matches: 11. The length of the CDR3 is 17 residues. Looked up from germline, CDR1 is MNHEY and CDR2 is SMNVEV (reference sequence). The CDR3 sequence: CASSARGSGGVAYEQYF. The CDR3 bases are TGTGCCAGCAGTGCCCGGGGTAGCGGGGGGGTGGCCTACGAGCAGTACTTC.

This clone has just a few counts. The rearrangement uses TRBV5-1 and TRBJ2-5; D perhaps matches TRBD2 (6 bases). This CDR3 is 14 amino acids long. Germline V gene data show CDR1 as SGHRS and CDR2 as YFSETQ. The V and J ends lost 0 bases and 4 bases respectively, with 10 bases between them. Written as DNA, the CDR3 is TGCGCCAGCAGCTTGGGCGGGACGGGAGAGACCCAGTACTTC. It encodes CASSLGGTGETQYF.

The chain has TRBV7-2 and TRBJ1-1; D may be TRBD1 (5 bases). This CDR3 region has 15 residues. Germline CDR1 reads SGHTA; CDR2 reads FQGNSA. Trimming removed 5 bases at V and 4 bases at J, with 17 bases between. The CDR3 coding sequence is TGTGCCAGCAGCGAGCAAAGCGGGGGAGGCACTGAAGCTTTCTTT. Amino acid sequence: CASSEQSGGGTEAFF.

In its sample, this clone was seen a few times. The genes are TRBV7-2 and TRBJ2-5; TRBD2 matches at 14 bases. The CDR3 consists of 17 residues. V was clipped by 1 base and J by 1 base; unmatched bases: 2. CDR1 is SGHTA, CDR2 FQGNSA, per germline. The CDR3 loop reads CASSLVGTSGGQETQYF. The CDR3 DNA reads TGTGCCAGCAGCTTAGTGGGGACTAGCGGGGGCCAAGAGACCCAGTACTTC.

This clone was counted only a few times. J is TRBJ2-5 and V is TRBV4-3; 10 positions match TRBD2. The CDR3 loop spans 20 amino acids. J lost 4 bases, V lost 0 bases, and 17 bases had no gene match. Germline CDR1 LGHNA, CDR2 YSLEER. The CDR3 region is CASSQEGGVGLAGALETQYF. The CDR3 DNA sequence: TGCGCCAGCAGCCAAGAAGGTGGTGTGGGGCTAGCGGGAGCTCTAGAGACCCAGTACTTC.